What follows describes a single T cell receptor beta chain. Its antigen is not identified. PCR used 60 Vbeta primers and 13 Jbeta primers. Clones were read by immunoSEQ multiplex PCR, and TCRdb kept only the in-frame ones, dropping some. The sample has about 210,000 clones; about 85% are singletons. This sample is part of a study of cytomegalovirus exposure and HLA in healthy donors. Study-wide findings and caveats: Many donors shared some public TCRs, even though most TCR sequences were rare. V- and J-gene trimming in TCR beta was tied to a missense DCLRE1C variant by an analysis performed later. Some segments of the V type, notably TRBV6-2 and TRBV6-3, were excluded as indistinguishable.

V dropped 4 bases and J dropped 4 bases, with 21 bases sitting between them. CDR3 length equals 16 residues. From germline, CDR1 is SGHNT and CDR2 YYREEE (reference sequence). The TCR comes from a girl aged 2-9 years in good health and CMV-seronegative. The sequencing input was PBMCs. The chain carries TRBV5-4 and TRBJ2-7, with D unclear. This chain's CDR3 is CASSNAPKETLYEQYF. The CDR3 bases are TGTGCCAGCAGCAATGCCCCCAAGGAGACCCTATACGAGCAGTACTTC.